Listed here are 20 T cell receptor beta chains from one sample, sequenced in a study of blood T cell repertoires in COVID-19. The protocol was immunoSEQ multiplex PCR, while the TCRdb copy is restricted to in-frame clones and leaves out a portion. Altogether about 63,000 clones are present, roughly 80% being singletons, with the ten largest covering approximately 4%. Sequencing was carried out using PBMCs or T cells enriched from blood (not recorded which). These receptors were collected from a middle-aged woman with acute COVID-19.

This chain uses TRBV6-5 with TRBJ1-1; maybe TRBD1 (5 bases). Trimming left V 6 bases short and J 4 bases short, with 15 bases between. In germline, CDR1 is MNHEY, CDR2 SVGAGI. The CDR3 covers 14 residues. The CDR3 spells CASRTRQGSTEAFF. The CDR3 DNA sequence: TGTGCCAGCAGGACGCGGCAGGGCAGCACTGAAGCTTTCTTT.

The chain recombines TRBV19 with TRBJ2-3; perhaps TRBD2 as D (5 bases). V dropped 5 bases and J dropped 2 bases, with 11 bases sitting between them. This CDR3 spans 14 amino acids. Germline lookup yields CDR1 LNHDA and CDR2 SQIVND (reference sequence). The CDR3 DNA follows: TGTGCCAGTAGTGGAGCGGTACCCACAGATACGCAGTATTTT. Encoded protein: CASSGAVPTDTQYF. The variable domain in full, with the rest retrieved from reference TRBV19 and TRBJ2-3, is DGGITQSPKYLFRKEGQNVTLSCEQNLNHDAMYWYRQDPGQGLRLIYYSQIVNDFQKGDIAEGYSVSREKKESFPLTVTSAQKNPTAFYLCASSGAVPTDTQYFGPGTRLTVL.

As to this clone: One junction end disagrees with the germline gene, perhaps due to a read error. The chain employs TRBV6-5 and TRBJ1-5; 8 nucleotides agree with TRBD1. Per the germline V gene, CDR1 is MNHEY and CDR2 is SVGAGI. The CDR3 runs 16 residues. The DNA for the CDR3 is TGTGCCAGCACTTACACCCGACAGGGGTTCGAGCAGCCCCAGCATTTT. Translation gives CASTYTRQGFEQPQHF.

The chain has TRBV28 and TRBJ2-7, with D possibly being TRBD2 (5 bases). The V end was cut by 5 bases, the J end by 2 bases, with 13 bases between. The germline CDR1 and CDR2 sequences are MDHEN and SYDVKM. The CDR3 is 14 residues long. Here the CDR3 DNA reads TGTGCCAGCAGTCCTCAGGACTGGACCTACGAGCAGTACTTC. This codes for CASSPQDWTYEQYF. The entire variable domain, with the rest obtained from reference TRBV28 and TRBJ2-7, is as follows: DVKVTQSSRYLVKRTGEKVFLECVQDMDHENMFWYRQDPGLGLRLIYFSYDVKMKEKGDIPEGYSVSREKKERFSLILESASTNQTSMYLCASSPQDWTYEQYFGPGTRLTVT.

This chain uses TRBV3-1 (or the pseudogene TRBV3-2) with TRBJ1-4; no definite D call. Trimming took 4 bases from V and 8 from J, leaving 20 bases between them. CDR1 is LGHDT and CDR2 is YNNKEL in the germline V gene (reference sequence). The CDR3 extends over 16 amino acids. The CDR3 sequence is CASSPSTYSRNEKLFF. The CDR3 DNA reads TGTGCCAGCAGCCCCTCGACTTATTCTAGGAACGAAAAACTGTTTTTT.

This clone was detected only a few times. This chain joins TRBV24-1 and TRBJ2-2; 12 bases are a match to TRBD2. The CDR3 contains 18 residues. The V segment lost 4 bases and the J segment 6 bases; nucleotides outside the gene matches: 11. Germline CDR1 KGHDR, CDR2 SFDVKD. CDR3 nucleotides: TGTGCCACCAGTGAACCGCCCACACTAGCGGGAGGTGCCGGGGAGCTGTTTTTT. Amino acids: CATSEPPTLAGGAGELFF.

The chain couples TRBV6-5 to TRBJ2-5, with D maybe TRBD1 (6 bases). Trimming left V 0 bases short and J 5 bases short, with 10 bases between. The CDR3 runs to 14 residues. The V gene's germline CDR1 is MNHEY and CDR2 SVGAGI. CDR3 nucleotide sequence: TGTGCCAGCAGTTACTCAGGGGGTATGGAGACCCAGTACTTC. It specifies CASSYSGGMETQYF.

The V call is TRBV11-2, the J call TRBJ2-1, with D possibly being TRBD1 (6 bases). With 5 bases removed from V and 8 bases from J, the gap between germline ends came to 7 bases. The germline gives CDR1 SGHAT, CDR2 FQNNGV. This CDR3 comprises 11 residues. CDR3 in amino acids: CASSKGDEQFF. The CDR3 DNA is TGTGCCAGCAGCAAGGGGGATGAGCAGTTCTTC. The variable domain in full, completed from reference TRBV11-2 and TRBJ2-1, reads EAGVAQSPRYKIIEKRQSVAFWCNPISGHATLYWYQQILGQGPKLLIQFQNNGVVDDSQLPKDRFSAERLKGVDSTLKIQPAKLEDSAVYLCASSKGDEQFFGPGTRLTVL.

The chain joins TRBV14 to TRBJ1-1; D uncertain. The V and J ends lost 4 bases and 2 bases respectively, with 8 bases between them. The length of the CDR3 is 13 residues. Germline assignment: CDR1 SGHDN and CDR2 FVKESK. The CDR3 here is CASSPRRNTEAFF. CDR3 coding DNA: TGTGCCAGCAGCCCAAGGAGAAACACTGAAGCTTTCTTT.

V usage is TRBV11-3 and J usage is TRBJ2-3, with D possibly TRBD2 on 6 matching bases. Germline-derived CDR1 and CDR2 are SGHNT and YENEEA. Between the trimmed V and J ends, which lost 4 bases and 3 bases, there was a span of 8 bases. CDR3 size: 13 residues. The CDR3 loop reads CASSSGVTDTQYF. DNA of the CDR3: TGTGCCAGCAGCTCGGGAGTTACAGATACGCAGTATTTT.

This chain joins TRBV27 and TRBJ2-7; a weak D match, TRBD1 (6 bases). Between the trimmed V and J ends, which lost 0 bases and 2 bases, there was a span of 11 bases. Per the germline V gene, CDR1 is MNHEY and CDR2 is SMNVEV (reference sequence). The CDR3 consists of 15 residues. The DNA for the CDR3 is TGTGCCAGCAGTTTATCACAGGGAATAGCCTACGAGCAGTACTTC. Its translation is CASSLSQGIAYEQYF.

The chain employs TRBV2 and TRBJ1-1; 8 bases line up with TRBD1. Looked up from germline, CDR1 is SNHLY and CDR2 is FYNNEI. V gave up 6 bases and J gave up 1 base; unmatched junction bases: 4. The CDR3 has 14 amino acids. The CDR3 sequence is CASRKGQANTEAFF. In nucleotides, the CDR3 is TGTGCCAGCAGAAAGGGACAGGCGAACACTGAAGCTTTCTTT.

This clone came up a few times. The J gene is TRBJ2-2, the V gene TRBV12-5, with 7 bases fitting TRBD1. The V gene end was trimmed by 6 bases and the J gene end by 2 bases; junction bases not matched to a gene: 3. This CDR3 is built from 14 residues. CDR1 is LGHNT, CDR2 FRNRAP, per germline. The CDR3 sequence: CASGRDRNTGELFF. The CDR3 coding sequence is TGTGCTAGTGGCCGGGACAGAAACACCGGGGAGCTGTTTTTT. Full variable domain (rest looked up from reference TRBV12-5 and TRBJ2-2): DARVTQTPRHKVTEMGQEVTMRCQPILGHNTVFWYRQTMMQGLELLAYFRNRAPLDDSGMPKDRFSAEMPDATLATLKIQPSEPRDSAVYFCASGRDRNTGELFFGEGSRLTVL.

The chain links TRBV27 to TRBJ2-7, with D maybe TRBD1 (6 bases). CDR1 and CDR2 from the germline V gene are MNHEY and SMNVEV (reference sequence). Trimming left V 4 bases short and J 0 bases short, with 13 bases between. The CDR3 is 15 residues long. The DNA for the CDR3 is TGTGCCAGCAGTTCCATGGACAGCAGCTCCTACGAGCAGTACTTC. Translated, it gives CASSSMDSSSYEQYF.

The rearrangement links TRBV6-5 to TRBJ1-1; D is possibly TRBD1 (5 bases). Trimming took off 2 bases at V and 10 bases at J, with 20 bases between the two ends. This CDR3 contains 15 residues. The germline V gene has CDR1 MNHEY and CDR2 SVGAGI. Here the CDR3 reads CASSYGGGISGVAFF. In DNA form, the CDR3 reads TGTGCCAGCAGTTACGGGGGAGGAATAAGCGGTGTAGCTTTCTTT.

V gene TRBV29-1 combines with J gene TRBJ2-3; perhaps TRBD1 as D (6 bases). CDR1 is SQVTM, CDR2 ANQGSEA, per germline. This CDR3 contains 14 residues. V was cut by 6 bases and J by 0 bases, with 13 bases left in between. The CDR3 DNA is TGCAGCGTGAGACAGGCCATGAGCACAGATACGCAGTATTTT. Its translation is CSVRQAMSTDTQYF.

J is TRBJ2-5 and V is TRBV6-5, with 7 bases fitting TRBD2. This CDR3 is built from 15 residues. Germline CDR1 is MNHEY and CDR2 is SVGAGI. The V segment lost 6 bases and the J segment 1 base; nucleotides outside the gene matches: 8. This CDR3 reads CASRTSGRIQETQYF. As DNA, the CDR3 is TGTGCCAGCAGGACCTCCGGGAGGATCCAAGAGACCCAGTACTTC.

The rearrangement joins TRBV28 to TRBJ1-2; no clear D gene. This CDR3 has 14 amino acids. Trimming left V 6 bases short and J 2 bases short, with 13 bases between. CDR1 is MDHEN, CDR2 SYDVKM, per germline. The CDR3 is CASRLIMQNYGYTF. CDR3 coding DNA: TGTGCCAGCAGGCTTATTATGCAGAACTATGGCTACACCTTC.

The chain employs TRBV4-1 and TRBJ1-3, with D possibly matching TRBD1 (5 bases). There are 17 residues in the CDR3. Germline V gene sequence: CDR1 MGHRA, CDR2 YSYEKL. The V end was cut by 1 base, the J end by 0 bases, with 13 bases between. The CDR3 DNA is TGCGCCAGCAGCCAAGGACCCACGGGGGGCTCTGGAAACACCATATATTTT. Translation gives CASSQGPTGGSGNTIYF.

This chain joins TRBV7-2 and TRBJ1-1; D is unresolved. CDR1 is SGHTA and CDR2 is FQGNSA in the germline V gene. The CDR3 has 11 amino acids. The CDR3 loop is CAVAVYTEAFF. CDR3 nucleotides: TGTGCAGTAGCAGTGTACACTGAAGCTTTCTTT.